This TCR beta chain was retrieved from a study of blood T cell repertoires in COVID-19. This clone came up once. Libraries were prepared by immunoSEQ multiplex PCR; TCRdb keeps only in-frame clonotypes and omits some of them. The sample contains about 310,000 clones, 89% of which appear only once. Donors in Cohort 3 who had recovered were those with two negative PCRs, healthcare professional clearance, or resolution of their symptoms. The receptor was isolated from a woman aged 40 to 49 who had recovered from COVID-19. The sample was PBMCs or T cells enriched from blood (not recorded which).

CDR3 amino acids: CASSEYRDGDTEAFF. The CDR3, as DNA: TGCGCCAGCAGTGAATACAGGGATGGGGACACTGAAGCTTTCTTT. The chain employs TRBV10-1 and TRBJ1-1; D may be TRBD1 (6 bases). The CDR3 is made up of 15 amino acids. Per the germline V gene, CDR1 is WNHNN and CDR2 is SYGVQD (reference sequence). V was clipped by 3 bases and J by 3 bases, with 14 bases between them.